The T cell receptor (beta chain) under discussion was sequenced for a study of blood T cell repertoires in COVID-19. Recovered Cohort 3 donors showed two negative PCRs, clearance, or symptom resolution. TCRdb's table, derived via immunoSEQ multiplex PCR, lists solely in-frame clones and lacks some. The sample records 150,000 to 200,000 clones, roughly 83% being singletons. The source of this sequence is a woman in her twenties or thirties who had recovered from COVID-19. Material: PBMCs or T cells enriched from blood (not recorded which).

CDR3 nucleotide sequence: TGTGCCAGTAGTATAGGGGGGACACGTTTTCCCCAGCATTTT. This codes for CASSIGGTRFPQHF. V gene TRBV19 combines with J gene TRBJ1-5, with a possible D match to TRBD1 (6 bases). The ends were cut back, 1 base at V and 10 bases at J, with 14 bases in the middle. The germline gives CDR1 LNHDA, CDR2 SQIVND (reference sequence). This CDR3 has 14 residues.